The rows below give T cell receptor beta chains drawn from one sample of a study of OX40 agonist ivuxolimab in advanced cancers. Generated by immunoSEQ multiplex PCR, the TCRdb table keeps only in-frame clones and is missing some. The repertoire consists of around 60,000 clones, with around 90% occurring once and the leading ten covering about 0.62%. Sequencing used CD4+ or CD8+ T cells sorted from blood, obtained in a trial of the OX40 agonist ivuxolimab. These receptors were obtained from an adult with an advanced solid tumor such as melanoma, head and neck, liver or kidney cancer. Both conserved end residues are part of each CDR3. Each record gives: clone size, J gene, V gene, D gene, CDR3 DNA, CDR3 protein. A D gene is named only where the DNA matches it firmly. Clone size is not always given. Where it is, it says once, few, many or a class for expanded clones.

>-|TRBJ1-1|TRBV5-1|-
TGCGCCAGCAGCTACAGGGCCATGAACACTGAAGCTTTCTTT
CASSYRAMNTEAFF
>few|TRBJ2-7|TRBV7-9|-
TGTGCCAGCAGCTCCCAGAACTACGAGCAGTACTTC
CASSSQNYEQYF
>-|TRBJ1-2|TRBV27|-
TGTGCCAGCAGGCCGGGGGGCAGAGCATATGGCTACACCTTC
CASRPGGRAYGYTF
>-|TRBJ2-7|TRBV6-5|TRBD1
TGTGCCAGCAGTTCGACAGGGTCTGGATACGAGCAGTACTTC
CASSSTGSGYEQYF
>once|TRBJ2-1|TRBV6-6|TRBD2
TGTGCCAGCAGTTTCGGACTAGCGGGCACCTCCGGGCAGTTCTTC
CASSFGLAGTSGQFF
>-|TRBJ1-1|TRBV5-1|-
TGCGCCAGCAGAAACACAGGGAGTTGGACTGAAGCTTTCTTT
CASRNTGSWTEAFF
>-|TRBJ1-1|TRBV7-3|-
TGTGCCAGCAGCTCCAGGGGAGGCACTGAAGCTTTCTTT
CASSSRGGTEAFF
>few|TRBJ1-2|TRBV9|-
TGTGCCAGCAGCCCTAAAGGCCACAACTATGGCTACACCTTC
CASSPKGHNYGYTF
>-|TRBJ2-7|TRBV5-4|-
TGTGCCAGCAGCTTGAACTACGAGCAGTACTTC
CASSLNYEQYF
>-|TRBJ2-5|TRBV6-6|-
TGTGCCCATCTCCCCTTGGAAGAGACCCAGTACTTC
CAHLPLEETQYF
>-|TRBJ1-2|TRBV28|-
TGTGCCAGCACGCGCGCAGCAAACTATGGCTACACCTTC
CASTRAANYGYTF
>-|TRBJ2-7|TRBV6-1|TRBD1
TGTGCCAGCAGTGTGGACAGGGTGTCCTACGAGCAGTACTTC
CASSVDRVSYEQYF
>-|TRBJ1-5|TRBV19|-
TGTGCCAGTAGGTACAGGGTTGGGAGCAATCAGCCCCAGCATTTT
CASRYRVGSNQPQHF
>-|TRBJ2-2|TRBV5-4|TRBD2
TGTGCCAGCAGCTTAGTACTAGCGTTGAACACCGGGGAGCTGTTTTTT
CASSLVLALNTGELFF
>-|TRBJ2-5|TRBV30|-
TGTGCCTGGAGATCCAACAGGCTCCTCCAAGAGACCCAGTACTTC
CAWRSNRLLQETQYF
>-|TRBJ2-3|TRBV15|TRBD2
TGTGCCACCAGCAGCCGGACTAGGAGGGGCACAGATACGCAGTATTTT
CATSSRTRRGTDTQYF